Only a few counts were recorded for the clone carrying this TCR beta chain. The record originates from a study of glioma-infiltrating T cells after dendritic cell vaccination. Turning to the study itself: Treatment, given 2003 to 2012, was autologous tumor lysate-pulsed dendritic cell vaccination.

Profiling relied on immunoSEQ multiplex PCR, and the TCRdb table lists in-frame clones only, not all of them. The sample includes around 32,000 clones, more than 85% of them seen just once. No glioblastoma patient carried an isocitrate dehydrogenase mutation. Blood PBMC samples: pre-vaccination, two weeks post third vaccination, and at tumor progression. Germline V gives CDR1 LNHDA, CDR2 SQIVND (reference sequence). The V segment lost 6 bases and the J segment 2 bases; nucleotides outside the gene matches: 7. The CDR3 contains 14 residues. The sequence derives from a human donor with glioblastoma. The input for sequencing was blood, taken before dendritic cell vaccination. The V gene is TRBV19, the J gene TRBJ2-7; TRBD1 matches 7 bases. The CDR3 protein is CASRETGFTYEQYF. CDR3 sequence (DNA): TGTGCCAGTAGGGAGACAGGGTTCACCTACGAGCAGTACTTC.